A single sample gave rise to the 5 T cell receptor beta chains below, sequenced in a study of blood T cell repertoires in COVID-19. Clones were read by immunoSEQ multiplex PCR, and TCRdb kept only the in-frame ones, dropping some. The sample lists some 150,000 clones, roughly 81% occurring once. The sample taken for sequencing was peripheral blood. All receptors come from a human donor with acute or convalescent COVID-19. The donor label of this sample is uncertain.

The chain employs TRBV27 and TRBJ2-7; TRBD1 agrees at 7 bases. Per the germline V gene, CDR1 is MNHEY and CDR2 is SMNVEV (reference sequence). The CDR3 runs 14 residues. V shed 5 bases and J 6 bases; nucleotides not matched to a gene: 10. The CDR3 nucleotides read TGTGCCAGCAGTCCGACAGGGAAATTTTTCGAGCAGTACTTC. It translates to CASSPTGKFFEQYF.

This sequence joins TRBV5-1 and TRBJ2-1; D is perhaps TRBD2 (6 bases). The V gene's germline CDR1 is SGHRS and CDR2 YFSETQ. V lost 5 bases, J lost 0 bases, and 15 bases lay in between. CDR3 size: 16 residues. CDR3 residues: CASSYGGVSSYNEQFF. Written as DNA, the CDR3 is TGCGCCAGCAGTTATGGCGGGGTAAGCTCCTACAATGAGCAGTTCTTC.

The chain links TRBV4-2 to TRBJ2-4; no clear D gene. Germline assignment: CDR1 LGHNA and CDR2 YNFKEQ. Trimming removed 0 bases at V and 1 base at J, with 16 bases between. The CDR3 length is 18 residues. Here the CDR3 DNA reads TGTGCCAGCAGCCAAGAAGCCACCCACGCGAAGGCCAAAAACATTCAGTACTTC. Translation gives CASSQEATHAKAKNIQYF.

The chain carries TRBV3-1 (or the pseudogene TRBV3-2) and TRBJ2-2, with 10 bases matching TRBD1. This CDR3 region has 13 residues. Germline V gene data show CDR1 as LGHDT and CDR2 as YNNKEL (reference sequence). Unmatched junction bases numbered 2, after V lost 6 bases and J lost 7 bases. CDR3 sequence reads: CASRTGGLGELFF. The CDR3, as DNA: TGTGCCAGCAGGACAGGGGGCCTCGGGGAGCTGTTTTTT.

The table lists this clone with a few counts. This chain joins TRBV2 and TRBJ2-1, with a tentative D call TRBD1 (5 bases). The germline V gene encodes CDR1 SNHLY and CDR2 FYNNEI. There are 12 residues in the CDR3. V was shortened by 6 bases and J by 6 bases, with 9 bases between the two germline ends. The CDR3, as DNA: TGTGCCAGCAGATCCGACAGCAATGAGCAGTTCTTC. It translates to CASRSDSNEQFF.